The clone carrying this TCR beta chain was seen only a few times. What it binds is unknown. The germline V and J ends were trimmed by 2 bases and 4 bases, with 29 bases remaining between them. Germline lookup yields CDR1 MNHEY and CDR2 SVGAGI. CDR3 size: 20 residues. The sample belongs to a study of post-analysis software for immune sequencing data. Findings and limits, study-wide: In patients, about 5 TRBV segments were more frequent than in controls, with TRBV5-6, TRBV5-1 and TRBV20-1 among them.

Prepared libraries of TCR beta cDNA carried unique molecular identifiers. TCRdb re-called the PCR reads with MiXCR, one entry per CDR3 protein. The sample includes about 810,000 distinct CDR3 sequences, around 50% seen only once; the top ten take approximately 4.3%. This clonotype originated in a girl under 18 with multiple sclerosis. Sequenced: blood. This chain joins TRBV6-5 and TRBJ1-2, with a possible D match to TRBD1 (5 bases). The CDR3 loop reads CASSYAGPGHRRIPPYGYTF. DNA for the CDR3: TGTGCCAGCAGTTACGCGGGCCCGGGGCACCGCCGAATTCCTCCCTATGGCTACACCTTC.